A single sample is the source of the 30 T cell receptor beta chains below, sequenced in a study of CD8 T cells in Susac syndrome. Reverse transcription of about 0.5 to 1 ug RNA used random hexamers. TCRdb used MiXCR to reprocess the immunoSEQ multiplex PCR reads, holding one entry per CDR3 protein. The sample lists about 210,000 distinct CDR3 sequences, around 96% occurring once. Sequenced sample: CD4+ T cells from PBMCs. Receptors were obtained from a human donor with multiple sclerosis.

The V gene is TRBV20-1, the J gene TRBJ2-4; 8 positions agree with TRBD2. With V trimmed by 3 bases and J by 6 bases, 7 bases remained unmatched. Germline values: CDR1 DFQATT, CDR2 SNEGSKA (reference sequence). The CDR3 length is 14 residues. CDR3 loop: CSASGGADLNIQYF. CDR3 sequence (DNA): TGCAGTGCTAGCGGGGGGGCCGATCTAAACATTCAGTACTTC.

The chain has TRBV3-1 and TRBJ2-3; D is undetermined. Trimming removed 0 bases at V and 6 bases at J, with 13 bases between. This CDR3 is built from 15 residues. Per germline, CDR1 LGHDT and CDR2 YNNKEL (reference sequence). The CDR3 DNA follows: TGTGCCAGCAGCCAAGATTCCCCAGTTTCGGATACGCAGTATTTT. Translation gives CASSQDSPVSDTQYF.

The gene calls are TRBV6-1 and TRBJ2-1; D remains unclear. This CDR3 has 11 amino acids. Germline loops: CDR1 MNHNS, CDR2 SASEGT. Trimming shortened V by 8 bases and J by 0 bases, and 2 bases separated the two germline ends. This chain's CDR3 is CASGSYNEQFF. The DNA of the CDR3 is TGTGCCAGCGGCTCCTACAATGAGCAGTTCTTC.

The chain carries TRBV24-1 and TRBJ2-5; TRBD1 aligns across 7 bases. The V gene's germline CDR1 is KGHDR and CDR2 SFDVKD. The CDR3 runs 12 residues. V was clipped by 6 bases and J by 4 bases; unmatched bases: 1. CDR3 DNA sequence: TGTGCCACCAGTCACAGGGGAGAGACCCAGTACTTC. This codes for CATSHRGETQYF.

The chain carries TRBV29-1 and TRBJ2-1, with a weak D call TRBD1 (6 bases). Germline V gives CDR1 SQVTM, CDR2 ANQGSEA. Trimming pared 5 bases from V and 0 bases from J, leaving 17 bases between. There are 16 residues in the CDR3. The DNA of the CDR3 is TGCAGCGTTTTAAAGGGACATTCTAGCTCCTACAATGAGCAGTTCTTC. Translated: CSVLKGHSSSYNEQFF.

The chain combines TRBV3-1 with TRBJ1-5, with D possibly matching TRBD1 (5 bases). This CDR3 spans 15 amino acids. V was trimmed by 1 base and J by 5 bases, leaving 12 bases between them. CDR1 and CDR2 (germline): LGHDT, YNNKEL (reference sequence). The CDR3 coding sequence is TGTGCCAGCAGCCAAGGGGGGGTCTTGGATCAGCCCCAGCATTTT. Protein sequence: CASSQGGVLDQPQHF.

As DNA, the CDR3 is TGTGCCAGCAGTCCAGGGGGGCATAGCAATCAGCCCCAGCATTTT. Its translation: CASSPGGHSNQPQHF. The V gene is TRBV25-1, the J gene TRBJ1-5, with 7 positions matching TRBD1. The CDR3 spans 15 residues. V was pared by 5 bases and J by 0 bases, with 4 bases of the junction left unmatched. The germline V gene has CDR1 MGHDK and CDR2 SYGVNS.

The genes are TRBV20-1 and TRBJ2-3; possibly TRBD2 for D (6 bases). CDR3 size: 15 residues. Germline V gives CDR1 DFQATT, CDR2 SNEGSKA (reference sequence). V was shortened by 5 bases and J by 0 bases, with 15 bases between the two germline ends. The DNA of the CDR3 is TGCAGTGCTCTTCAGACTAGACCCAGCACAGATACGCAGTATTTT. It codes for CSALQTRPSTDTQYF.

The chain carries TRBV20-1 and TRBJ2-7; D tentatively reads TRBD1 or TRBD2 (5 bases each). CDR1 is DFQATT, CDR2 SNEGSKA, per germline (reference sequence). V was trimmed by 3 bases and J by 6 bases, leaving 21 bases between them. CDR3 length: 15 residues. The chain's CDR3 is CSASRQGRTSSEQYF. CDR3 in DNA: TGCAGTGCTAGTCGGCAGGGACGAACTTCGAGCGAGCAGTACTTC.

The V call is TRBV29-1, the J call TRBJ1-2, with D possibly matching TRBD1 (5 bases). CDR3 length: 13 amino acids. V was cut by 6 bases and J by 2 bases, with 13 bases left in between. Germline assignment: CDR1 SQVTM and CDR2 ANQGSEA. The CDR3 sequence is CSVDQGTNYGYTF. CDR3 nucleotide sequence: TGCAGCGTGGACCAGGGAACCAACTATGGCTACACCTTC.

The chain is built from TRBV27 and TRBJ1-6; D is unclear. The CDR3 has 14 amino acids. Germline CDR1 and CDR2: MNHEY and SMNVEV (reference sequence). V was pared by 5 bases and J by 5 bases, with 10 bases between. CDR3 region: CASSRTDDNSPLHF. Here the CDR3 DNA reads TGTGCCAGCAGTAGGACGGATGATAATTCACCCCTCCACTTT.

The gene calls are TRBV7-2 and TRBJ1-2; D perhaps matches TRBD1 (6 bases). The CDR3 extends over 13 amino acids. Germline values: CDR1 SGHTA, CDR2 FQGNSA. The germline V and J ends were trimmed by 3 bases and 5 bases, with 10 bases remaining between them. CDR3 nucleotides: TGTGCCAGCAGCTTTTTGGGGGCTTATGGCTACACCTTC. It specifies CASSFLGAYGYTF.

This clonotype was observed once. This rearrangement joins TRBV3-1 to TRBJ2-3; TRBD2 matches 8 bases. From germline, CDR1 is LGHDT and CDR2 YNNKEL (reference sequence). J was trimmed by 1 base and V by 8 bases; bases with no gene match: 8. CDR3 length: 15 amino acids. The CDR3 bases are TGTGCCAGCTCACTATCGCGGGGGGGCACAGATACGCAGTATTTT. Translation: CASSLSRGGTDTQYF.

The chain couples TRBV15 to TRBJ2-4; TRBD2 might be the D (6 bases). The V and J ends lost 1 base and 9 bases respectively, with 13 bases between them. The CDR3 is 14 residues long. Germline loops: CDR1 LNHNV, CDR2 YYDKDF (reference sequence). DNA of the CDR3: TGTGCCACCAGCAGAGCGGGAGTCGCCCTCATTCAGTACTTC. It is translated as CATSRAGVALIQYF.

V and J are TRBV29-1 and TRBJ2-7; D might be TRBD1 (6 bases). Germline V gene data show CDR1 as SQVTM and CDR2 as ANQGSEA. V lost 4 bases to trimming and J lost 4 bases, with 14 bases between them. The CDR3 runs to 13 residues. The CDR3 region is CSVGTLTGYEQYF. CDR3 coding DNA: TGCAGCGTTGGGACCCTAACAGGGTACGAGCAGTACTTC.

The chain has TRBV18 and TRBJ1-2, with unresolved D. The CDR3 is 14 residues long. V lost 2 bases to trimming and J lost 0 bases, with 7 bases between them. Germline-derived CDR1 and CDR2 are KGHSH and LQKENI. The DNA of the CDR3 is TGTGCCAGCTCACCAACGGAGACTAACTATGGCTACACCTTC. Amino acid sequence: CASSPTETNYGYTF.

The chain combines TRBV3-1 with TRBJ2-1; D is undetermined. The CDR3 extends over 14 amino acids. Trimming took off 8 bases at V and 4 bases at J, with 15 bases between the two ends. Per the germline V gene, CDR1 is LGHDT and CDR2 is YNNKEL (reference sequence). CDR3 amino acids: CASGNRASYNEQFF. The CDR3 DNA follows: TGTGCCAGCGGAAATAGAGCCTCATACAATGAGCAGTTCTTC.

This chain joins TRBV5-6 and TRBJ2-1, with D perhaps given as TRBD1 or TRBD2 (6 bases each). V was pared by 4 bases and J by 8 bases, with 10 bases between. The germline gives CDR1 SGHDT, CDR2 YYEEEE. The CDR3 length is 12 residues. The CDR3 is CASSVGGYEQFF. The CDR3 nucleotides read TGTGCCAGCAGCGTCGGGGGCTATGAGCAGTTCTTC.

V is TRBV30 and J is TRBJ1-4; D unclear. Trimming took off 5 bases at V and 3 bases at J, with 13 bases between the two ends. The germline CDR1 and CDR2 sequences are GTSNPN and SVGIG (reference sequence). The length of the CDR3 is 14 residues. Here the CDR3 DNA reads TGTGCCTGGGGTCCGGGTCTCCCTAATGAAAAACTGTTTTTT. Its protein product is CAWGPGLPNEKLFF.

In its sample, this clonotype was seen once. This chain uses TRBV20-1 with TRBJ2-7; D not resolved. Trimming pared 1 base from V and 1 base from J, leaving 14 bases between. Germline assignment: CDR1 DFQATT and CDR2 SNEGSKA (reference sequence). This CDR3 is 15 amino acids long. The CDR3 reads CSARGVGGRSYEQYF. As DNA, the CDR3 is TGCAGTGCTAGAGGAGTGGGTGGGCGGTCCTACGAGCAGTACTTC.

The CDR3 DNA follows: TGCAGCGTTGAAGACGGGAGGCAGAGAAACACTGAAGCTTTCTTT. Residues: CSVEDGRQRNTEAFF. V is TRBV29-1 and J is TRBJ1-1; D call uncertain. V was clipped by 0 bases and J by 2 bases, with 13 bases between them. The germline V gene has CDR1 SQVTM and CDR2 ANQGSEA. This CDR3 spans 15 amino acids.

This clonotype was recorded only once. The chain has TRBV29-1 and TRBJ2-1; 9 nucleotides line up with TRBD1. The CDR3 extends over 13 amino acids. V shed 7 bases and J 2 bases; nucleotides not matched to a gene: 3. Germline values: CDR1 SQVTM, CDR2 ANQGSEA. CDR3 DNA: TGCAGCGGTGGGACAGGGCCCTACAATGAGCAGTTCTTC. Protein sequence: CSGGTGPYNEQFF.

The chain employs TRBV2 and TRBJ2-7; 8 bases are a match to TRBD1. There are 13 residues in the CDR3. Germline CDR1 reads SNHLY; CDR2 reads FYNNEI. Losses at the gene ends were 6 bases for V and 6 bases for J; bases not matched to a gene: 7. The CDR3 is CASRGQGIAEQYF. The CDR3 DNA follows: TGTGCCAGCAGAGGACAGGGAATTGCCGAGCAGTACTTC.

This clonotype was observed a single time. The chain combines TRBV21-1 with TRBJ1-1. TRBV21-1 is a pseudogene locus. This CDR3 has 16 amino acids. The CDR3 coding sequence is TGTGCCAGCAGCAAAATAGCTGCAGGGATGAACACTGAAGCTTTCTTT. It translates to CASSKIAAGMNTEAFF.

The CDR3 sequence is CASSLDGPVGYTF. The DNA for the CDR3 is TGTGCCAGCAGTCTGGACGGGCCGGTAGGCTACACCTTC. The rearrangement links TRBV6-4 to TRBJ1-2; D not resolved. CDR1 is MRHNA and CDR2 is SNTAGT in the germline V gene. With 5 bases removed from V and 8 bases from J, the gap between germline ends came to 15 bases. The length of the CDR3 is 13 residues.

This chain joins TRBV28 and TRBJ2-3; TRBD2 matches at 7 bases. The V segment lost 3 bases and the J segment 2 bases; nucleotides outside the gene matches: 5. The CDR3 is 15 amino acids. Germline CDR1 is MDHEN and CDR2 is SYDVKM. The chain's CDR3 is CASSLSLAATDTQYF. CDR3 in DNA: TGTGCCAGCAGTTTGTCCCTAGCGGCCACAGATACGCAGTATTTT.

This chain links TRBV7-9 with TRBJ1-5; TRBD1 is a possible D gene (6 bases). CDR3 size: 16 residues. V gave up 4 bases and J gave up 0 bases, with 13 bases separating them. Germline CDR1 reads SEHNR; CDR2 reads FQNEAQ (reference sequence). In DNA form, the CDR3 reads TGTGCCAGCAGCTCCTCGACAGGTTTTAGCAATCAGCCCCAGCATTTT. Translated, it gives CASSSSTGFSNQPQHF.

The J gene is TRBJ2-7, the V gene TRBV9; a weak D match, TRBD1 (6 bases). CDR1 and CDR2 from the germline V gene are SGDLS and YYNGEE. CDR3 length: 17 residues. Trimming left V 0 bases short and J 2 bases short, with 18 bases between. CDR3 DNA: TGTGCCAGCAGCGTAGACCCTGGGGGCCTCTCGACCTACGAGCAGTACTTC. It yields the protein CASSVDPGGLSTYEQYF.

V is TRBV7-9 and J is TRBJ2-3; 7 bases match TRBD2. Germline V lookup: CDR1 SEHNR, CDR2 FQNEAQ (reference sequence). The CDR3 has 16 amino acids. Unmatched junction bases numbered 5, after V lost 2 bases and J lost 0 bases. DNA for the CDR3: TGTGCCAGCAGCTTAAAATTGGGAGGGAGCACAGATACGCAGTATTTT. Encoded protein: CASSLKLGGSTDTQYF. The full variable domain, its missing parts supplied by reference TRBV7-9 and TRBJ2-3, is DTGVSQNPRHKITKRGQNVTFRCDPISEHNRLYWYRQTLGQGPEFLTYFQNEAQLEKSRLLSDRFSAERPKGSFSTLEIQRTEQGDSAMYLCASSLKLGGSTDTQYFGPGTRLTVL.

The chain is built from TRBV20-1 and TRBJ2-3; 9 bases fit TRBD1. Trimming cost V 6 bases and J 3 bases; bases outside gene matches: 7. This CDR3 comprises 14 residues. Germline lookup yields CDR1 DFQATT and CDR2 SNEGSKA (reference sequence). CDR3 nucleotide sequence: TGCAGTGCCGGTTACAGGGGGCGGACAGATACGCAGTATTTT. Amino acids: CSAGYRGRTDTQYF.